The 16 T cell receptor beta chains given below trace back to one sample, sequenced in a study of blood T cell repertoires in COVID-19. Here immunoSEQ multiplex PCR was the method, and the copy in TCRdb shows in-frame clones only, minus some. This sample has about 220,000 clones, with roughly four fifths found just once. Material: PBMCs or T cells enriched from blood (not recorded which). The receptor source for this set is a woman aged 55-70 years who had recovered from COVID-19.

The chain couples TRBV7-2 to TRBJ2-7; 9 bases are shared with TRBD1. V was pared by 1 base and J by 2 bases, with 3 bases of the junction left unmatched. CDR1 is SGHTA, CDR2 FQGNSA, per germline. The CDR3 extends over 15 amino acids. The CDR3 DNA follows: TGTGCCAGCAGCTTAGGTGACAGGGGGGCCTACGAGCAGTACTTC. Encoded protein: CASSLGDRGAYEQYF.

This chain connects TRBV6-5 to TRBJ1-3, with 8 nucleotides matching TRBD1. This CDR3 has 15 amino acids. Looked up from germline, CDR1 is MNHEY and CDR2 is SVGAGI. The ends lost 7 bases at V and 4 bases at J; junction bases unmatched: 9. The CDR3 sequence: CASTRRTGRGNTIYF. The CDR3 DNA sequence: TGTGCCAGCACACGACGGACAGGGCGGGGAAACACCATATATTTT.

The V and J genes are TRBV6-5 and TRBJ2-3; the D gene is possibly TRBD1 (5 bases). The V gene lost 0 bases and the J gene lost 4 bases, with 5 bases spanning the gap. The CDR3 spans 13 residues. The germline CDR1 and CDR2 sequences are MNHEY and SVGAGI. CDR3 region: CASSYSGADTQYF. In nucleotides, the CDR3 is TGTGCCAGCAGTTACTCAGGGGCAGATACGCAGTATTTT.

The genes are TRBV9 and TRBJ2-7; a possible D gene is TRBD2 (6 bases). This CDR3 is 14 amino acids long. CDR1 and CDR2 (germline): SGDLS, YYNGEE. V lost 4 bases to trimming and J lost 3 bases, with 14 bases between them. The DNA of the CDR3 is TGTGCCAGCAGCCTACGGGAGACGGACTACGAGCAGTACTTC. Encoded protein: CASSLRETDYEQYF.

The CDR3 is CASRASTSGKEEQYF. The CDR3 DNA reads TGTGCAAGTCGCGCCTCGACTAGCGGGAAGGAGGAGCAGTACTTC. This rearrangement joins TRBV12-2 to TRBJ2-7; TRBD2, as called in the table, went unchecked against the DNA. TRBV12-2 is designated a pseudogene. The CDR3 covers 15 residues.

The chain couples TRBV3-1 (or the pseudogene TRBV3-2) to TRBJ1-4; 9 nucleotides match TRBD1. CDR1 is LGHDT and CDR2 is YNNKEL in the germline V gene (reference sequence). CDR3 length: 16 residues. The junction had 7 bases not matched to a gene; V was cut back by 0 bases and J by 8 bases. The CDR3 loop is CASSQDLGTGREKLFF. Here the CDR3 DNA reads TGTGCCAGCAGCCAAGATTTAGGGACAGGGCGGGAAAAACTGTTTTTT.

The J gene is TRBJ1-1, the V gene TRBV3-1 (or the pseudogene TRBV3-2); D might be TRBD1 (6 bases). The V gene lost 5 bases and the J gene lost 4 bases, with 17 bases spanning the gap. The CDR3 length is 15 residues. CDR1 and CDR2 from the germline V gene are LGHDT and YNNKEL (reference sequence). CDR3 DNA sequence: TGTGCCAGCAGCGAGGCGGGGGCTGTCGTCACTGAAGCTTTCTTT. This translates into CASSEAGAVVTEAFF.

The sample holds one count of this clone. This chain uses TRBV6-5 with TRBJ2-3; 8 bases match TRBD2. CDR3 length: 15 residues. Germline-derived CDR1 and CDR2 are MNHEY and SVGAGI. J gave up 4 bases and V 2 bases, and 5 bases lay outside the gene matches. The CDR3 DNA follows: TGTGCCAGCAGTTACGGAGCGGGGGTGGCAGATACGCAGTATTTT. It specifies CASSYGAGVADTQYF.

V usage is TRBV19 and J usage is TRBJ2-1; 10 nucleotides line up with TRBD2. Germline lookup yields CDR1 LNHDA and CDR2 SQIVND (reference sequence). This CDR3 is built from 13 residues. Trimming cost V 3 bases and J 14 bases; bases outside gene matches: 7. The CDR3 region is CASSIPAGGQKFF. CDR3 sequence (DNA): TGTGCCAGTAGTATCCCAGCGGGAGGGCAAAAGTTCTTC.

The chain recombines TRBV7-9 with TRBJ1-1; D uncertain. The ends were cut back, 1 base at V and 1 base at J, with 7 bases in the middle. In germline, CDR1 is SEHNR, CDR2 FQNEAQ (reference sequence). The CDR3 sequence is 14 residues long. The CDR3 loop is CASSLGAANTEAFF. The CDR3 DNA reads as TGTGCCAGCAGCTTAGGGGCAGCGAACACTGAAGCTTTCTTT.

CDR3 sequence: CASSQGGASGRSSYNEQFF. CDR3 bases: TGTGCCAGCAGCCAAGGGGGCGCTAGCGGGAGGAGCTCCTACAATGAGCAGTTCTTC. The chain couples TRBV4-2 to TRBJ2-1; 11 bases match TRBD2. Germline assignment: CDR1 LGHNA and CDR2 YNFKEQ. The CDR3 is made up of 19 amino acids. V lost 1 base, J lost 0 bases, and 8 bases stayed unmatched.

CDR3 nucleotides: TGTGCCAGCAGTGTCAACCCGGGACTGACGAGCTCTGGAAACACCATATATTTT. It codes for CASSVNPGLTSSGNTIYF. J is TRBJ1-3 and V is TRBV6-1; a possible D gene is TRBD1 (5 bases). Germline loops: CDR1 MNHNS, CDR2 SASEGT. The CDR3 runs to 18 residues. V lost 4 bases and J lost 0, with 19 bases in between.

This clone was recorded only once. The rearrangement uses TRBV6-5 and TRBJ2-1; a weak D match, TRBD1 (6 bases). Trimming took 7 bases from V and 1 from J, leaving 14 bases between them. This CDR3 spans 15 amino acids. The germline V gene encodes CDR1 MNHEY and CDR2 SVGAGI. The CDR3 protein is CASTRYRESYNEQFF. As DNA, the CDR3 is TGTGCCAGCACCAGATACAGGGAGTCCTACAATGAGCAGTTCTTC.

This clone is a singleton in its sample. The chain recombines TRBV19 with TRBJ2-7; a possible D gene is TRBD2 (6 bases). CDR1 and CDR2 (germline): LNHDA, SQIVND (reference sequence). V lost 7 bases and J lost 0, with 16 bases in between. The CDR3 extends over 15 amino acids. CDR3 amino acids: CASKYAGTDSYEQYF. CDR3 nucleotides: TGTGCCAGTAAATACGCAGGGACTGACTCCTACGAGCAGTACTTC. Full variable domain (rest looked up from reference TRBV19 and TRBJ2-7): DGGITQSPKYLFRKEGQNVTLSCEQNLNHDAMYWYRQDPGQGLRLIYYSQIVNDFQKGDIAEGYSVSREKKESFPLTVTSAQKNPTAFYLCASKYAGTDSYEQYFGPGTRLTVT.

Here the CDR3 reads CASSAGQGNEKLFF. CDR3 bases: TGTGCCAGCAGCGCGGGACAGGGGAATGAAAAACTGTTTTTT. The chain uses TRBV11-1 and TRBJ1-4, with 10 positions matching TRBD1. V was pared by 5 bases and J by 5 bases, with 2 bases of the junction left unmatched. CDR1 is SGHAT, CDR2 FQDESV, per germline (reference sequence). The CDR3 consists of 14 residues.

The chain uses TRBV5-1 and TRBJ1-5; D call uncertain. The CDR3 runs 14 residues. Germline V gene lookup returns CDR1 SGHRS and CDR2 YFSETQ. Trimming took 4 bases from V and 0 from J, leaving 8 bases between them. This CDR3 reads CASSPLPSNQPQHF. As DNA, the CDR3 is TGCGCCAGCAGCCCCCTCCCTAGCAATCAGCCCCAGCATTTT.